This TCR beta chain was observed in a study of T cells after yellow fever vaccination. Overall study results and limits: FACS-sorted repertoires could contain abundant clonotypes contaminating from the bulk population. A limited proportion of clonotypes was detected within both the CD4 and CD8 compartments.

This CDR3 region has 14 residues. Germline CDR1 reads SGHVS; CDR2 reads FNYEAQ. Trimming left V 7 bases short and J 1 base short, with 13 bases between. A note on this clonotype: Its antigen remains unidentified.

A universal primer site and UMIs were added as TCR cDNA was made by 5'RACE template switching. Each CDR3 protein gets one entry after TCRdb re-called the 5' RACE reads with MiXCR. Here the sample spans almost 600,000 distinct CDR3 sequences, roughly 14% being singletons. The receptor was isolated from a young man who received the YFV17D yellow fever vaccine. The chain carries TRBV7-6 and TRBJ1-1; unclear D gene. Specimen: PBMCs, collected on the day of the yellow fever booster vaccination. CDR3 sequence (DNA): TGTGCCAGCACACTACCGGGAGAGAACACTGAAGCTTTCTTT. This encodes CASTLPGENTEAFF. Full variable domain (remainder filled in from reference TRBV7-6 and TRBJ1-1): GAGVSQSPRYKVTKRGQDVALRCDPISGHVSLYWYRQALGQGPEFLTYFNYEAQQDKSGLPNDRFSAERPEGSISTLTIQRTEQRDSAMYRCASTLPGENTEAFFGQGTRLTVV.